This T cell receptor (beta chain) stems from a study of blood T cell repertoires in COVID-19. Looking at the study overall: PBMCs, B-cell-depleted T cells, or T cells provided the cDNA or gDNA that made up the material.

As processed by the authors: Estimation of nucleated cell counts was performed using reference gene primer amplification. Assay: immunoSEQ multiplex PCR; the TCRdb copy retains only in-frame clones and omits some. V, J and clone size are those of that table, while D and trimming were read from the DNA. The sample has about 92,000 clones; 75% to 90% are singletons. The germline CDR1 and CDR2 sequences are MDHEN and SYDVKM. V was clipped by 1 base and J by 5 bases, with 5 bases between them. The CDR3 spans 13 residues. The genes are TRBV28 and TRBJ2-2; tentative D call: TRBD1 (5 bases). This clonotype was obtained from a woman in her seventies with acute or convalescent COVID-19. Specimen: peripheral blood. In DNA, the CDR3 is TGTGCCAGCAGTTTATCAGGGACCGGGGAGCTGTTTTTT. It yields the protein CASSLSGTGELFF. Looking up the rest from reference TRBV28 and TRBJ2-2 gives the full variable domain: DVKVTQSSRYLVKRTGEKVFLECVQDMDHENMFWYRQDPGLGLRLIYFSYDVKMKEKGDIPEGYSVSREKKERFSLILESASTNQTSMYLCASSLSGTGELFFGEGSRLTVL.